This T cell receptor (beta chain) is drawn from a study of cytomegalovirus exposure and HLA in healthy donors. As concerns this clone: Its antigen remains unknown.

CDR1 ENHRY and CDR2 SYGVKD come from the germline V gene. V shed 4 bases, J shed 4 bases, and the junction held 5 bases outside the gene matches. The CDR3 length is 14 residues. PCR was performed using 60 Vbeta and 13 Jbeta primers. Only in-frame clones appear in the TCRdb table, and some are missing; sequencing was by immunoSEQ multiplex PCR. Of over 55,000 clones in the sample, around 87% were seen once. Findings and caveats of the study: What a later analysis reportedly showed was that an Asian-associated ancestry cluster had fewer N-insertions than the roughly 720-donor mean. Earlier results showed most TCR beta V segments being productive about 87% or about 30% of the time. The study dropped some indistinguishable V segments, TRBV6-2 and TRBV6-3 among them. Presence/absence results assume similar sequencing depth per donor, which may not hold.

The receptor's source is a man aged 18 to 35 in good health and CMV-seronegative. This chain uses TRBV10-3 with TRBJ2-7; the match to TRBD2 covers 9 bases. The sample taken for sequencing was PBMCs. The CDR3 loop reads CAISGSGGGYEQYF. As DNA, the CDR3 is TGTGCCATCAGTGGTAGCGGGGGCGGTTACGAGCAGTACTTC.